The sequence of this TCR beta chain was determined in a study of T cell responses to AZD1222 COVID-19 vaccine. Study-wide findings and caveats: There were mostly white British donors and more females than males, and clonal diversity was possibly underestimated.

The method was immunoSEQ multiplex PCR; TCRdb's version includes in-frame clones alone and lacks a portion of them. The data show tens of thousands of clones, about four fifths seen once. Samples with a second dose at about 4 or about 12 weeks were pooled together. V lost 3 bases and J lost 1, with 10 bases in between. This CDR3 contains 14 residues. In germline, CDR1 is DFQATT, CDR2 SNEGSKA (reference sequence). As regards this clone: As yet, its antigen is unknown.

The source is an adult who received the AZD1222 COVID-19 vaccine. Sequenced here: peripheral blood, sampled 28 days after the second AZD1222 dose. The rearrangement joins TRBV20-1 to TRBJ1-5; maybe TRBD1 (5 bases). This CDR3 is CSASRGPSNQPQHF. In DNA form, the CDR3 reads TGCAGTGCTAGTCGGGGACCGAGCAATCAGCCCCAGCATTTT.